The 3 T cell receptor beta chains reported below all come from one sample, sequenced in a study of cytomegalovirus exposure and HLA in healthy donors. The PCR had 60 Vbeta and 13 Jbeta primers. Repertoires were generated with immunoSEQ multiplex PCR, while TCRdb's copy carries only in-frame clones and drops some. The sample lists about 240,000 clones, 70% to 90% occurring once. Sequencing input: PBMCs. These receptors were taken from a girl aged 2 to 9 in good health and CMV-seronegative.

The V and J genes are TRBV7-5 and TRBJ2-2; the table names TRBD1, a call not compared with the DNA. TRBV7-5 is designated a pseudogene. The CDR3 sequence is 18 residues long. In DNA, the CDR3 is TGTGCCAGAAGCTCGACCCTTGGACAGGGAGCGAACACCGGGGAGCTGTTTTTT. As protein: CARSSTLGQGANTGELFF.

The chain joins TRBV19 to TRBJ2-1; 13 bases line up with TRBD2. The V gene end was trimmed by 5 bases and the J gene end by 6 bases; junction bases not matched to a gene: 4. The germline CDR1 and CDR2 sequences are LNHDA and SQIVND (reference sequence). The CDR3 spans 15 residues. The DNA for the CDR3 is TGTGCCAGTAGTGCCAGACTAGCGGGGGGCAATGAGCAGTTCTTC. Its translation is CASSARLAGGNEQFF.

This rearrangement joins TRBV6-5 to TRBJ2-7, with D possibly TRBD1 on 6 matching bases. CDR1 is MNHEY, CDR2 SVGAGI, per germline. With 4 bases removed from V and 1 base from J, the gap between germline ends came to 11 bases. This CDR3 has 14 residues. The CDR3 sequence: CASSLTGRSYEQYF. The CDR3, as DNA: TGTGCCAGCAGTTTAACAGGGAGATCCTACGAGCAGTACTTC.